One sample yielded the 5 T cell receptor beta chains listed below, sequenced in a study of CD8 T cells in ankylosing spondylitis. Each CDR3 protein gets one entry after TCRdb re-called the 5' RACE reads with MiXCR. The repertoire holds about 340,000 distinct CDR3 sequences, with approximately 15% as singletons. Sequencing was done on a sample of blood, either unsorted or a sorted T cell fraction (not recorded which). All receptors come from a male donor with ankylosing spondylitis or in good health (not recorded which).

V usage is TRBV20-1 and J usage is TRBJ2-7, with 8 bases lining up with TRBD1. The CDR3 runs to 14 residues. From germline, CDR1 is DFQATT and CDR2 SNEGSKA (reference sequence). The trim removed 6 bases at V and 3 bases at J, leaving 10 bases unmatched. The CDR3 is CSASRKDRGYEQYF. For the CDR3, the DNA is TGCAGTGCCTCACGAAAAGACAGGGGCTACGAGCAGTACTTC.

This chain connects TRBV15 to TRBJ1-2; D is undetermined. Trimming pared 1 base from V and 3 bases from J, leaving 12 bases between. Germline loops: CDR1 LNHNV, CDR2 YYDKDF (reference sequence). The CDR3 covers 15 residues. Here the CDR3 DNA reads TGTGCCACCAGCAGAGGGTACGGTAATTACTATGGCTACACCTTC. This codes for CATSRGYGNYYGYTF.

The chain carries TRBV20-1 and TRBJ2-7; maybe TRBD1 (5 bases). CDR3 length: 11 residues. Germline-derived CDR1 and CDR2 are DFQATT and SNEGSKA (reference sequence). Between the trimmed V and J ends, which lost 6 bases and 1 base, there was a span of 7 bases. The CDR3 is CSAGPSYEQYF. The CDR3 bases are TGCAGTGCGGGGCCGTCCTACGAGCAGTACTTC.

The chain uses TRBV10-3 and TRBJ1-5; no reliable D call. Germline V gene sequence: CDR1 ENHRY, CDR2 SYGVKD. CDR3 length equals 13 residues. With 7 bases removed from V and 1 base from J, the gap between germline ends came to 8 bases. The CDR3 bases are TGTGCCATCACCCCTGGGAGCAATCAGCCCCAGCATTTT. Translation gives CAITPGSNQPQHF.

This clonotype appeared many times. V usage is TRBV12-3 or TRBV12-4 and J usage is TRBJ1-1; tentative D call: TRBD1 (5 bases). The length of the CDR3 is 13 residues. Trimming removed 7 bases from V and 3 bases from J, with 12 bases in between. The CDR3 loop is CASTPGRYTEAFF. The CDR3 nucleotides read TGTGCCAGCACCCCAGGGCGTTACACTGAAGCTTTCTTT.